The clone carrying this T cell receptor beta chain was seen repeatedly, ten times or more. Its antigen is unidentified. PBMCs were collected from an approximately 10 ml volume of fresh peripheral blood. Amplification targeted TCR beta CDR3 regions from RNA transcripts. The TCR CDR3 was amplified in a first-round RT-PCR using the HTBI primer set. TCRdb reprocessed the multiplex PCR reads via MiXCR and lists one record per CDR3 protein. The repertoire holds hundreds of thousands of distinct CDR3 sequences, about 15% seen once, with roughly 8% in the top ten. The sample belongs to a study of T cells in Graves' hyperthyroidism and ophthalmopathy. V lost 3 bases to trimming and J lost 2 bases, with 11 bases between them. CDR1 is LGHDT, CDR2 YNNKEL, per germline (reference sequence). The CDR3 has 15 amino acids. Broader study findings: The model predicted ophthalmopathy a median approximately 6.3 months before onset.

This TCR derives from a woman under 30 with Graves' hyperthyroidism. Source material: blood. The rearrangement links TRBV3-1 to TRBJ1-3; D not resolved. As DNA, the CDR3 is TGTGCCAGCAGCCAGAGGTGGAGGGCTGGAAACACCATATATTTT. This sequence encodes CASSQRWRAGNTIYF.